Shown below are 10 T cell receptor beta chains from a single sample sequenced in a study of cytomegalovirus exposure and HLA in healthy donors. Assay: immunoSEQ multiplex PCR; the TCRdb copy retains only in-frame clones and omits some. The sample consists of more than 110,000 clones, 80% to 90% of them appearing once. Sequencing was done on a sample of PBMCs. The receptors were sampled from a man between 18 and 29 years old in good health and CMV-seronegative.

The genes are TRBV7-2 and TRBJ2-2; D is unclear. There are 15 residues in the CDR3. CDR1 and CDR2 from the germline V gene are SGHTA and FQGNSA. The V and J ends lost 3 bases and 0 bases respectively, with 8 bases between them. The CDR3 is CASSLGPANTGELFF. The CDR3 nucleotides read TGTGCCAGCAGCTTGGGCCCAGCGAACACCGGGGAGCTGTTTTTT.

The CDR3 DNA reads as TGCAGCGGAGGAGGGGTCGCAGTTAACACTGAAGCTTTCTTT. Its protein is CSGGGVAVNTEAFF. J is TRBJ1-1 and V is TRBV29-1, with TRBD1 as a possible D gene (5 bases). V was trimmed by 7 bases and J by 2 bases, leaving 17 bases between them. Germline assignment: CDR1 SQVTM and CDR2 ANQGSEA. CDR3 length: 14 residues.

The CDR3 here is CAISKLTSRSSYEQYF. The CDR3 DNA reads as TGTGCCATCAGTAAATTAACTAGCCGGAGCTCCTACGAGCAGTACTTC. The V and J genes are TRBV10-3 and TRBJ2-7, with D tentatively TRBD2 (6 bases). V dropped 5 bases and J dropped 0 bases, with 17 bases sitting between them. The CDR3 is 16 residues long. The V gene's germline CDR1 is ENHRY and CDR2 SYGVKD.

The table lists this clone with a count of one. The chain uses TRBV7-8 and TRBJ1-2; 9 bases line up with TRBD1. In germline, CDR1 is SGHVS, CDR2 FQNEAQ. There are 15 residues in the CDR3. V gave up 5 bases and J gave up 8 bases; unmatched junction bases: 12. The CDR3 region has the DNA TGTGCCAGCAGCCCCCGGGACAGGGTGGCTTGGGGCTACACCTTC. Translated: CASSPRDRVAWGYTF. Supplemented by reference TRBV7-8 and TRBJ1-2, the full variable domain reads GAGVSQSPRYKVAKRGQDVALRCDPISGHVSLFWYQQALGQGPEFLTYFQNEAQLDKSGLPSDRFFAERPEGSVSTLKIQRTQQEDSAVYLCASSPRDRVAWGYTFGSGTRLTVV.

This clone was counted a single time. The chain couples TRBV19 to TRBJ2-2; 7 positions agree with TRBD2. The CDR3 is made up of 14 amino acids. V trimming: 4 bases; J trimming: 6 bases; junction bases outside the gene matches: 5. CDR1 and CDR2 (germline): LNHDA, SQIVND (reference sequence). The CDR3 sequence is CASSTAGEAGELFF. DNA of the CDR3: TGTGCCAGTAGTACGGCGGGAGAGGCCGGGGAGCTGTTTTTT.

The chain has TRBV7-8 and TRBJ1-2; 8 positions agree with TRBD1. The CDR3 loop spans 22 amino acids. The V segment lost 0 bases and the J segment 0 bases; nucleotides outside the gene matches: 21. Germline lookup yields CDR1 SGHVS and CDR2 FQNEAQ. CDR3 in amino acids: CASSLAKGQESIRARTNYGYTF. CDR3 in DNA: TGTGCCAGCAGCTTAGCGAAGGGACAGGAGTCTATACGCGCGCGAACTAACTATGGCTACACCTTC.

This rearrangement joins TRBV25-1 to TRBJ2-5; weak D call: TRBD2 (5 bases). From germline, CDR1 is MGHDK and CDR2 SYGVNS. The ends were cut back, 8 bases at V and 2 bases at J, with 15 bases in the middle. This CDR3 contains 14 residues. Here the CDR3 DNA reads TGTGCCAGCCAAACTAGGACGGGGCAAGAGACCCAGTACTTC. Its translation is CASQTRTGQETQYF. The variable domain in full, completed from reference TRBV25-1 and TRBJ2-5, reads EADIYQTPRYLVIGTGKKITLECSQTMGHDKMYWYQQDPGMELHLIHYSYGVNSTEKGDLSSESTVSRIRTEHFPLTLESARPSHTSQYLCASQTRTGQETQYFGPGTRLLVL.

CDR3 bases: TGTGCCAGCAGTAAACAGGGAATCCAAGAGACCCAGTACTTC. Translation: CASSKQGIQETQYF. This sequence joins TRBV6-5 and TRBJ2-5, with D possibly being TRBD1 (6 bases). With 5 bases removed from V and 1 base from J, the gap between germline ends came to 11 bases. The CDR3 runs to 14 residues. CDR1 and CDR2 (germline): MNHEY, SVGAGI.

J is TRBJ1-1 and V is TRBV11-2, with 7 bases identical to TRBD1. CDR1 is SGHAT, CDR2 FQNNGV, per germline. This CDR3 is built from 13 residues. Trimming at V came to 5 bases and at J to 7 bases, leaving 7 bases not matched to a gene. This CDR3 is CASSVQQGFEAFF. CDR3 nucleotides: TGTGCCAGCAGCGTACAACAGGGGTTTGAAGCTTTCTTT.

The chain is built from TRBV19 and TRBJ2-2; 11 bases agree with TRBD1. In germline, CDR1 is LNHDA, CDR2 SQIVND (reference sequence). V was pared by 7 bases and J by 7 bases, with 11 bases of the junction left unmatched. The CDR3 contains 16 residues. CDR3 sequence reads: CASIKDRGHNVGELFF. The DNA for the CDR3 is TGTGCCAGTATCAAGGACAGGGGGCACAACGTCGGGGAGCTGTTTTTT.